The 32 T cell receptor beta chains reported below all come from one sample, sequenced in a study of blood T cell repertoires in COVID-19. Only in-frame clones appear in the TCRdb table, and some are missing; sequencing was by immunoSEQ multiplex PCR. The top ten clones hold less than 8% of a sample with roughly 230,000 clones, approximately 80% of them seen once. Sequenced input: peripheral blood. Every receptor here comes from a woman aged 45 to 65 with acute or convalescent COVID-19.

This clone was recorded once. The rearrangement joins TRBV5-1 to TRBJ2-1; 10 bases fit TRBD1. Losses at the gene ends were 7 bases for V and 4 bases for J; bases not matched to a gene: 8. This CDR3 has 15 residues. From germline, CDR1 is SGHRS and CDR2 YFSETQ. The CDR3 spells CASVPGQGFYNEQFF. The DNA for the CDR3 is TGCGCCAGCGTACCGGGACAGGGGTTTTACAATGAGCAGTTCTTC.

The genes are TRBV5-1 and TRBJ2-3, with TRBD1 matching 7 bases. Trimming removed 0 bases from V and 6 bases from J; junction bases left unmatched: 7. CDR1 and CDR2 (germline): SGHRS, YFSETQ. The CDR3 consists of 15 residues. This CDR3 reads CASSLAGIGGDTQYF. Here the CDR3 DNA reads TGCGCCAGCAGCTTGGCGGGTATAGGGGGCGATACGCAGTATTTT.

V gene TRBV28 combines with J gene TRBJ1-5; 9 nucleotides align to TRBD1. Per germline, CDR1 MDHEN and CDR2 SYDVKM. The V gene end was trimmed by 6 bases and the J gene end by 11 bases; junction bases not matched to a gene: 5. The CDR3 totals 12 residues. The CDR3 is CASRDRGVSQHF. The CDR3 coding sequence is TGTGCCAGCAGGGACAGGGGAGTGTCCCAGCATTTT.

This chain links TRBV11-3 with TRBJ2-2; perhaps TRBD2 as D (6 bases). Trimming shortened V by 7 bases and J by 5 bases, and 17 bases separated the two germline ends. The CDR3 covers 15 residues. The germline V gene has CDR1 SGHNT and CDR2 YENEEA. This chain's CDR3 is CASTISGGLTGELFF. CDR3 bases: TGTGCCAGCACCATAAGCGGAGGGTTGACCGGGGAGCTGTTTTTT.

As DNA, the CDR3 is TGTGCCAGCAGCTTAGGGCTAGCGGGGGGCTACAATGAGCAGTTCTTC. It specifies CASSLGLAGGYNEQFF. This chain joins TRBV7-9 and TRBJ2-1; TRBD2 aligns across 11 bases. The V gene's germline CDR1 is SEHNR and CDR2 FQNEAQ (reference sequence). After removal of 1 base from V and 3 bases from J, the junction contained 2 bases not matched to a gene. CDR3 length: 16 residues. Complete variable domain (other parts from reference TRBV7-9 and TRBJ2-1): DTGVSQNPRHKITKRGQNVTFRCDPISEHNRLYWYRQTLGQGPEFLTYFQNEAQLEKSRLLSDRFSAERPKGSFSTLEIQRTEQGDSAMYLCASSLGLAGGYNEQFFGPGTRLTVL.

Many counts were recorded for this clone. This chain links TRBV27 with TRBJ2-3, with TRBD2 as a possible D gene (6 bases). V was clipped by 5 bases and J by 1 base, with 13 bases between them. This CDR3 contains 15 residues. Germline loops: CDR1 MNHEY, CDR2 SMNVEV (reference sequence). CDR3 coding DNA: TGTGCCAGCAGTCCGGACCCGGGGGGCACAGATACGCAGTATTTT. This encodes CASSPDPGGTDTQYF.

This chain uses TRBV9 with TRBJ1-1; no firm D call. The CDR3 loop spans 13 amino acids. Germline values: CDR1 SGDLS, CDR2 YYNGEE. Trimming shortened V by 0 bases and J by 0 bases, and 3 bases separated the two germline ends. The CDR3 nucleotides are TGTGCCAGCAGCGTAGCGTTGAACACTGAAGCTTTCTTT. Protein product: CASSVALNTEAFF. Full variable domain (outside the CDR3, taken from reference TRBV9 and TRBJ1-1): DSGVTQTPKHLITATGQRVTLRCSPRSGDLSVYWYQQSLDQGLQFLIQYYNGEERAKGNILERFSAQQFPDLHSELNLSSLELGDSALYFCASSVALNTEAFFGQGTRLTVV.

V is TRBV5-1 and J is TRBJ2-1, with a weak D call TRBD1 (6 bases). The CDR3 covers 14 residues. V was shortened by 1 base and J by 7 bases, with 12 bases between the two germline ends. In germline, CDR1 is SGHRS, CDR2 YFSETQ. CDR3 DNA: TGCGCCAGCAGCTTGATGGGGGCGGAGAATGAGCAGTTCTTC. Protein: CASSLMGAENEQFF. The whole variable domain, filled in from reference TRBV5-1 and TRBJ2-1, reads KAGVTQTPRYLIKTRGQQVTLSCSPISGHRSVSWYQQTPGQGLQFLFEYFSETQRNKGNFPGRFSGRQFSNSRSEMNVSTLELGDSALYLCASSLMGAENEQFFGPGTRLTVL.

The chain joins TRBV30 to TRBJ2-7, with 8 bases fitting TRBD2. Germline V lookup: CDR1 GTSNPN, CDR2 SVGIG (reference sequence). V shed 6 bases and J 2 bases; nucleotides not matched to a gene: 12. The CDR3 contains 15 residues. CDR3: CACTYGTRPAYEQYF. The CDR3, as DNA: TGTGCCTGCACCTACGGGACTAGACCTGCCTACGAGCAGTACTTC.

This clone occurred a few times. V and J are TRBV19 and TRBJ1-6, with TRBD1 as a possible D gene (6 bases). Germline V gives CDR1 LNHDA, CDR2 SQIVND (reference sequence). The CDR3 has 14 residues. Trimming shortened V by 6 bases and J by 9 bases, and 15 bases separated the two germline ends. CDR3 sequence (DNA): TGTGCCAGTAGCACCGGGACATCGGGTTCACCCCTCCACTTT. This gives the protein CASSTGTSGSPLHF.

This clone has just one count. The chain employs TRBV18 and TRBJ1-6; 8 positions agree with TRBD1. Unmatched junction bases numbered 2, after V lost 2 bases and J lost 5 bases. CDR1 KGHSH and CDR2 LQKENI come from the germline V gene. This CDR3 region has 15 residues. CDR3 DNA sequence: TGTGCCAGCTCACCAGGGACAGGAGATAATTCACCCCTCCACTTT. This translates into CASSPGTGDNSPLHF.

This clone was picked up a small number of times. The rearrangement links TRBV29-1 to TRBJ1-5; D gene uncertain. CDR3 length: 13 amino acids. Germline CDR1 SQVTM, CDR2 ANQGSEA. The V end lost 4 bases, the J end lost 4 bases, and 11 bases lay between the germline ends. The DNA of the CDR3 is TGCAGCGTTGCGCGCGGGGTTAATCAGCCCCAGCATTTT. As protein: CSVARGVNQPQHF.

The rearrangement joins TRBV19 to TRBJ1-4; 7 bases align to TRBD1. Germline V lookup: CDR1 LNHDA, CDR2 SQIVND (reference sequence). The V gene end was trimmed by 5 bases and the J gene end by 5 bases; junction bases not matched to a gene: 8. This CDR3 has 15 amino acids. The CDR3 sequence is CASSESGTVNEKLFF. For the CDR3, the DNA is TGTGCCAGTAGTGAGTCCGGGACAGTAAATGAAAAACTGTTTTTT.

J is TRBJ1-1 and V is TRBV27; TRBD1 matches at 7 bases. This CDR3 contains 14 residues. J gave up 4 bases and V 5 bases, and 7 bases lay outside the gene matches. Germline-derived CDR1 and CDR2 are MNHEY and SMNVEV (reference sequence). The CDR3 here is CASSDRVRITEAFF. CDR3 bases: TGTGCCAGCAGTGACAGGGTCCGGATCACTGAAGCTTTCTTT.

A note on this clone: Other DNA sequences in the sample encode the same CDR3. V and J are TRBV28 and TRBJ2-7, with D uncertain. This CDR3 has 12 residues. V lost 3 bases and J 3 bases, leaving 6 bases between the germline ends. Germline-derived CDR1 and CDR2 are MDHEN and SYDVKM. For the CDR3, the DNA is TGTGCCAGCAGTTTGTCGGGCTACGAGCAGTACTTC. Its protein is CASSLSGYEQYF.

The chain links TRBV5-1 to TRBJ1-3, with 10 bases aligning to TRBD1. Germline-derived CDR1 and CDR2 are SGHRS and YFSETQ. CDR3 length: 15 amino acids. Unmatched junction bases numbered 6, after V lost 7 bases and J lost 2 bases. The CDR3 protein is CASGPGTGAGNTIYF. CDR3 nucleotides: TGCGCCAGCGGCCCCGGGACAGGGGCTGGAAACACCATATATTTT.

The gene calls are TRBV7-2 and TRBJ2-3, with D perhaps matching TRBD2 (6 bases). Per the germline V gene, CDR1 is SGHTA and CDR2 is FQGNSA. This CDR3 comprises 15 residues. V lost 5 bases, J lost 0 bases, and 12 bases lay in between. The CDR3, as DNA: TGTGCCAGCAGCCGGGACTTGACTAGCACAGATACGCAGTATTTT. It codes for CASSRDLTSTDTQYF.

This sequence joins TRBV28 and TRBJ2-5; D might be TRBD2 (5 bases). CDR3 size: 10 residues. V was shortened by 9 bases and J by 7 bases, with 9 bases between the two germline ends. The germline CDR1 and CDR2 sequences are MDHEN and SYDVKM. The CDR3 DNA reads as TGTGCCAGTGGCCGGGGGACCCAGTACTTC. The encoded protein is CASGRGTQYF.

The chain employs TRBV7-2 and TRBJ2-2; D not certain. CDR3 length: 15 amino acids. Trimming removed 0 bases from V and 0 bases from J, with 5 bases in between. Germline values: CDR1 SGHTA, CDR2 FQGNSA. DNA for the CDR3: TGTGCCAGCAGCTTAGCCGCTACGAACACCGGGGAGCTGTTTTTT. It yields the protein CASSLAATNTGELFF.

This clone was found a few times. The rearrangement uses TRBV24-1 and TRBJ2-7, with no clear D. Germline CDR1 KGHDR, CDR2 SFDVKD. V lost 3 bases and J lost 3, with 8 bases in between. The CDR3 has 13 residues. The CDR3 region has the DNA TGTGCCACCAGTGATCCCGACTTCTACGAGCAGTACTTC. It yields the protein CATSDPDFYEQYF.

This rearrangement joins TRBV28 to TRBJ2-1; 7 bases align to TRBD2. The CDR3 has 14 residues. Germline CDR1 is MDHEN and CDR2 is SYDVKM. Trimming removed 3 bases from V and 2 bases from J; junction bases left unmatched: 1. Here the CDR3 reads CASSLGGAYNEQFF. As DNA, the CDR3 is TGTGCCAGCAGTTTGGGGGGGGCCTACAATGAGCAGTTCTTC.

This clone was counted only a few times. The V gene is TRBV3-1 (or the pseudogene TRBV3-2), the J gene TRBJ2-5; 9 bases are shared with TRBD2. Germline trimming cut 2 bases from V and 0 bases from J; bases unmatched to any gene: 1. Germline-derived CDR1 and CDR2 are LGHDT and YNNKEL (reference sequence). CDR3 length: 15 amino acids. For the CDR3, the DNA is TGTGCCAGCAGCCAAATAGCGGGGGACCAAGAGACCCAGTACTTC. It codes for CASSQIAGDQETQYF.

The chain combines TRBV29-1 with TRBJ2-1, with a weak D call TRBD1 (6 bases). Trimming took off 7 bases at V and 1 base at J, with 23 bases between the two ends. Germline CDR1 reads SQVTM; CDR2 reads ANQGSEA. The CDR3 sequence is 17 residues long. In DNA form, the CDR3 reads TGCAGCGGCGGTAAACCCGGGACAACTGAGTCCTACAATGAGCAGTTCTTC. This gives the protein CSGGKPGTTESYNEQFF.

V usage is TRBV3-1 (or the pseudogene TRBV3-2) and J usage is TRBJ2-5; 10 nucleotides align to TRBD1. After removal of 0 bases from V and 4 bases from J, the junction contained 8 bases not matched to a gene. Germline CDR1 and CDR2: LGHDT and YNNKEL (reference sequence). The CDR3 is 17 amino acids. The CDR3 is CASSQDPRQGARETQYF. The CDR3 DNA sequence: TGTGCCAGCAGCCAAGATCCCAGACAGGGGGCACGAGAGACCCAGTACTTC.

The V gene is TRBV3-1 (or the pseudogene TRBV3-2), the J gene TRBJ1-1; 7 bases line up with TRBD1. After removal of 5 bases from V and 6 bases from J, the junction contained 18 bases not matched to a gene. Germline values: CDR1 LGHDT, CDR2 YNNKEL (reference sequence). The CDR3 covers 17 residues. The CDR3 DNA sequence: TGTGCCAGCAGCACAACAAGGGGGCGCCTTCTATTCGCTGAAGCTTTCTTT. Amino acids: CASSTTRGRLLFAEAFF.

J is TRBJ1-1 and V is TRBV7-9; D might be TRBD1 (5 bases). CDR3 length equals 14 residues. Germline assignment: CDR1 SEHNR and CDR2 FQNEAQ (reference sequence). Trimming removed 5 bases at V and 4 bases at J, with 14 bases between. CDR3 amino acids: CASSPPRGGTEAFF. CDR3 sequence (DNA): TGTGCCAGCAGCCCCCCGAGGGGAGGCACTGAAGCTTTCTTT.

This clone appeared a single time. The CDR3 coding sequence is TGTGCCAGCAGCCAAGATGGAAGGGGGGGGACAGATACGCAGTATTTT. Translated: CASSQDGRGGTDTQYF. The chain employs TRBV3-1 (or the pseudogene TRBV3-2) and TRBJ2-3, with TRBD2 as a possible D gene (7 bases). The germline gives CDR1 LGHDT, CDR2 YNNKEL (reference sequence). V shed 0 bases and J shed 3 bases, with 13 bases lying between them. The CDR3 covers 16 residues.

The chain has TRBV29-1 and TRBJ1-2, with a tentative D call TRBD1 (5 bases). V was clipped by 3 bases and J by 4 bases, with 15 bases between them. From germline, CDR1 is SQVTM and CDR2 ANQGSEA. The CDR3 is made up of 14 amino acids. The CDR3 loop reads CSVELGRALYGYTF. The DNA of the CDR3 is TGCAGCGTTGAGCTTGGCAGGGCCCTCTATGGCTACACCTTC.

This clone was counted once. V and J are TRBV9 and TRBJ1-2, with D possibly matching TRBD1 (5 bases). In germline, CDR1 is SGDLS, CDR2 YYNGEE. CDR3 length: 14 residues. With 0 bases removed from V and 10 bases from J, the gap between germline ends came to 16 bases. The CDR3 spells CASSVEGQGRSYTF. The CDR3 DNA sequence: TGTGCCAGCAGCGTAGAGGGGCAGGGTCGCTCCTACACCTTC.

V gene TRBV5-1 combines with J gene TRBJ2-5; TRBD1 might be the D (5 bases). Per germline, CDR1 SGHRS and CDR2 YFSETQ. V was trimmed by 4 bases and J by 2 bases, leaving 9 bases between them. The length of the CDR3 is 13 residues. The CDR3 region is CASSQRQQETQYF. The CDR3 DNA follows: TGCGCCAGCAGCCAACGACAGCAAGAGACCCAGTACTTC.

The chain combines TRBV27 with TRBJ1-5; D might be TRBD1 (6 bases). Germline V lookup: CDR1 MNHEY, CDR2 SMNVEV (reference sequence). This CDR3 is built from 16 residues. V lost 6 bases to trimming and J lost 5 bases, with 20 bases between them. The CDR3 DNA follows: TGTGCCAGCAGCGATGGGGGGGCTTTTACTGATCAGCCCCAGCATTTT. It yields the protein CASSDGGAFTDQPQHF.

The gene calls are TRBV29-1 and TRBJ1-4, with TRBD1 matching over 7 bases. There are 14 residues in the CDR3. V trimming: 5 bases; J trimming: 5 bases; junction bases outside the gene matches: 8. The germline V gene has CDR1 SQVTM and CDR2 ANQGSEA. The CDR3 reads CSVLSGQSNEKLFF. As DNA, the CDR3 is TGCAGCGTTCTTTCGGGACAGAGCAATGAAAAACTGTTTTTT.